What follows describes a single T cell receptor (beta chain). Its target is not known. A read error may explain this, as a much larger clone is one base away. Germline V gene lookup returns CDR1 LGHNA and CDR2 YSLEER. This CDR3 has 14 amino acids. V dropped 4 bases and J dropped 6 bases, with 13 bases sitting between them. The sample comes from a study of metastatic and nonmetastatic thyroid tumors. As for the study in general: Peripheral blood and tumor or nodule samples from malignant and benign thyroid patients were compared.

No patient had received any treatment before thyroid surgery. Study conclusions and caveats: Relative to benign nodules, malignant thyroid tumors were reportedly characterized by significantly elevated TCR beta diversity in blood and tumor.

Original processing notes: Across clinicopathological groups, CDR3 differences served as the basis for building a distant-metastasis classifier for papillary thyroid cancer. TCRdb re-clonotyped the PCR reads via MiXCR. What appears here as the V and J calls and clone size reflects TCRdb's work, not the paper's. This repertoire shows tens of thousands of clones, about a sixth found once; its top ten account for less than 9.5%. Sequencing used blood. This chain joins TRBV4-3 and TRBJ2-1; maybe TRBD2 (6 bases). This clonotype was obtained from a male donor with papillary thyroid cancer or a benign thyroid nodule (not recorded which). Some clones in this sample may be carry-over from other donors' samples. CDR3 DNA: TGCGCCAGCAGCCGGGCTAGCGTGAGCAATGAGCAGTTCTTC. Encoded protein: CASSRASVSNEQFF.